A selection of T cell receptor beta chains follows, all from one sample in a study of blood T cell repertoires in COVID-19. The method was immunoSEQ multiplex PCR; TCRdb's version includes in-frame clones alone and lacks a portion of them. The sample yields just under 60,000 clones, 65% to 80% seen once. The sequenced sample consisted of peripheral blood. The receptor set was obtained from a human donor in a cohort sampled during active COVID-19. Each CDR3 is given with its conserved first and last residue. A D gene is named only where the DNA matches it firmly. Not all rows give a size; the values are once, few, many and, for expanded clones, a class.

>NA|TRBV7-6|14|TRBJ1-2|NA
TGTGCCAGCAGCGCCGAGGGAGTTAACTATGGCTACACCTTC
CASSAEGVNYGYTF
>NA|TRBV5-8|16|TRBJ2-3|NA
TGTGCCAGCAGCTTGCAAGGGGCGGTCGTCACAGATACGCAGTATTTT
CASSLQGAVVTDTQYF
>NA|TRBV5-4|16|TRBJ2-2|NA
TGTGCCAGCAGCATAGGGGTGGTCGCGAACACCGGGGAGCTGTTTTTT
CASSIGVVANTGELFF
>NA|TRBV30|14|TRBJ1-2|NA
TGTGCCTGGAGTCCCTCCCGGGGGGCGAGCGGCTACACCTTC
CAWSPSRGASGYTF
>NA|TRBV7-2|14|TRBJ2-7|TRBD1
TGTGCCAGCAGCTTTAGACAGGGGTCCTACGAGCAGTACTTC
CASSFRQGSYEQYF
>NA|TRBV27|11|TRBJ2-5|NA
TGTGCCAGCAGTTCAGGTTGGACCCAGTACTTC
CASSSGWTQYF
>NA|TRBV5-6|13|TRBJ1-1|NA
TGTGCCAGCAGCCGGAGGAAGAACACTGAAGCTTTCTTT
CASSRRKNTEAFF
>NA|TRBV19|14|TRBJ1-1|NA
TGTGCCAGTAGTCCTACCTCGAGGAACACTGAAGCTTTCTTT
CASSPTSRNTEAFF
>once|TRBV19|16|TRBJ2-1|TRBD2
TGTGCCAGTAGTCCCCGCGGAGCGGGAGGAAGAAATGAGCAGTTCTTC
CASSPRGAGGRNEQFF
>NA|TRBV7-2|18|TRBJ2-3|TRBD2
TGTGCCAGCAGAACCGGGGGGAGGGCGGGATCTAGCACAGATACGCAGTATTTT
CASRTGGRAGSSTDTQYF
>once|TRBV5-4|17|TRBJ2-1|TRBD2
TGTGCCAGCAGCCCGGGGACTAGCGGGATTTTTCCCCCCGATCAGTTCTTC
CASSPGTSGIFPPDQFF
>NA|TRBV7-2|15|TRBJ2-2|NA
TGTGCCAGCAGCTTAGTGGGACTCTCGACCGGGGAGCTGTTTTTT
CASSLVGLSTGELFF
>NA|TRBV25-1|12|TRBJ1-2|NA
TGTGCCAGCAGATCACAGAACTATGGCTACACCTTC
CASRSQNYGYTF
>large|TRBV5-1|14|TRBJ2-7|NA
TGCGCCAGCAGCTTGGGACAGGGACTCGACGAGCAGTACTTC
CASSLGQGLDEQYF
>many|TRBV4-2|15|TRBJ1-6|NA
TGTGCCAGCAGCCAAGAGGGGGAGGGAAGCTCACCCCTCCACTTT
CASSQEGEGSSPLHF
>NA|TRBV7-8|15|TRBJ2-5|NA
TGTGCCAGCAGCTTAGGGTCTAGGGGTGAAGAGACCCAGTACTTC
CASSLGSRGEETQYF
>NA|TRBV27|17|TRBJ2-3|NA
TGTGCCAGCAGTTTCCCCTCTTCGGCAGGGGGCACAGATACGCAGTATTTT
CASSFPSSAGGTDTQYF
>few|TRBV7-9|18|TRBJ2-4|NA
TGTGCCAGCAGCTTATTAGGAGGCTCTGGGGGGGCCAAAAACATTCAGTACTTC
CASSLLGGSGGAKNIQYF
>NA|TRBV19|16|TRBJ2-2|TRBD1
TGTGCCAGTACGTATCCGGGACAGGGGAGCACCGGGGAGCTGTTTTTT
CASTYPGQGSTGELFF
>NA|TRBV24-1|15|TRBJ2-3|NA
TGTGCCACCAGTGATCAGGGGTGGGGCACAGATACGCAGTATTTT
CATSDQGWGTDTQYF
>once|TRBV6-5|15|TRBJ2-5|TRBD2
TGTGCCAGCAGTTACTCCACTAGCGGTCTTGGGGCCCAGTACTTC
CASSYSTSGLGAQYF
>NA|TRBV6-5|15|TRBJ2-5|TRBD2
TGTGCCAGCAGTTACCGCTCTAGCGGCAAAGAGACCCAGTACTTC
CASSYRSSGKETQYF
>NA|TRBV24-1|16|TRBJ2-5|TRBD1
TGTGCCACCAGTGATCCCACAGGGGGATACCAAGAGACCCAGTACTTC
CATSDPTGGYQETQYF
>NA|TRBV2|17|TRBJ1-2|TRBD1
TGTGCCAGCATAGGGATCCCGAAAACGGGACAGGGGTATGGCTACACCTTC
CASIGIPKTGQGYGYTF
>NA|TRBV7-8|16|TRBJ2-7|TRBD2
TGTGCCAGCAGCTTAGAAGGGGCGGGGGAAAGCTACGAGCAGTACTTC
CASSLEGAGESYEQYF
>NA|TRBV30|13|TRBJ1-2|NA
TGTGCCTGGAGTGGGGCATTGGGCTATGGCTACACCTTC
CAWSGALGYGYTF
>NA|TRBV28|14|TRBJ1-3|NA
TGTGCCAGCAGCTACACAGGGAGCGGAAACACCATATATTTT
CASSYTGSGNTIYF
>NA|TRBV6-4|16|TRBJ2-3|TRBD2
TGTGCCAGCAGTGCCCTAGCGGGAGACCCGTCAGATACGCAGTATTTT
CASSALAGDPSDTQYF
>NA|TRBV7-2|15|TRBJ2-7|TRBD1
TGTGCCAGCAGCCCCGGACAGGGGGGCCCCTACGAGCAGTACTTC
CASSPGQGGPYEQYF
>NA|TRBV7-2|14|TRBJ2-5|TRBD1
TGTGCCAGCAGCAGGACAGGGGGACGAGAGACCCAGTACTTC
CASSRTGGRETQYF
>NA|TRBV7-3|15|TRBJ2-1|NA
TGTGCCAGCAGCTTAACTTCAGCCGGGATCAGTGAGCAGTTCTTC
CASSLTSAGISEQFF
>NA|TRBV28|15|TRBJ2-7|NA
TGTGCCAGCAGTTCCCACCGTACAGGCCCCTACGAGCAGTACTTC
CASSSHRTGPYEQYF
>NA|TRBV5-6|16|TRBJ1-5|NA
TGTGCCAGCAGCTTGGGAGGGTTGGGCAGCAATCAGCCCCAGCATTTT
CASSLGGLGSNQPQHF
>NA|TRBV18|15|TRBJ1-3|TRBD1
TGTGCCAGCTCGCCTTTTACAGGGGAAGGAAACACCATATATTTT
CASSPFTGEGNTIYF
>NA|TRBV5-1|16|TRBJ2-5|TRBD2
TGCGCCAGCAGCTCGGGGACTAGCGGTATCCAAGAGACCCAGTACTTC
CASSSGTSGIQETQYF
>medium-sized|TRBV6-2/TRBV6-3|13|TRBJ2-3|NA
TGTGCCAGCAGTTACAATGAGAGGGATACGCAGTATTTT
CASSYNERDTQYF
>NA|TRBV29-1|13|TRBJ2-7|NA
TGCAGCGTTGATGGGGTCAGGGCTGGCGAGCAGTACTTC
CSVDGVRAGEQYF
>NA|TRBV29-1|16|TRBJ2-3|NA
TGCAGCGTTGAATATATTAGTTCCCCAGAGGCAGATACGCAGTATTTT
CSVEYISSPEADTQYF
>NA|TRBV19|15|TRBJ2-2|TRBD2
TGTGCCAGTACTCCATCGCGGGAGGGCCCCGGGGAGCTGTTTTTT
CASTPSREGPGELFF
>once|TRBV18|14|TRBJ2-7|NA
TGTGCCAGCTCACCAAGGAACCCGGGGGACGAGCAGTACTTC
CASSPRNPGDEQYF
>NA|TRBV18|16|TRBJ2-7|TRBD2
TGTGCCAGCTCACCACGGCGGCCGGGACTAGCGGGTGAGCAGTACTTC
CASSPRRPGLAGEQYF
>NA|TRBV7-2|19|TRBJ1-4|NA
TGTGCCAGCAGCTTAGATAGGGTTAATTTAGGGGTTACTAATGAAAAACTGTTTTTT
CASSLDRVNLGVTNEKLFF
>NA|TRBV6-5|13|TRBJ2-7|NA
TGTGCCAGCAAAGAGGTCTATACCTACGAGCAGTACTTC
CASKEVYTYEQYF
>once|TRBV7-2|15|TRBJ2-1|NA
TGTGCCAGCAGCCGGTCAACTTCTTTCTACAATGAGCAGTTCTTC
CASSRSTSFYNEQFF
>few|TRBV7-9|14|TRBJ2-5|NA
TGTGCCAGCAGCTCGGCGGGCCTTGTTGAGTCCCAGTACTTC
CASSSAGLVESQYF
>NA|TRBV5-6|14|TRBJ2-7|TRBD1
TGTGCCAGCAGCTTCGAGGACAGGGGTAACGAGCAGTACTTC
CASSFEDRGNEQYF
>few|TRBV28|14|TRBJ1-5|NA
TGTGCCAGCATATGGGGCAGAAACAATCAGCCCCAGCATTTT
CASIWGRNNQPQHF